Included here is one T cell receptor beta chain sequence, with context. Its specificity is unknown. This specimen comes from a study of T cells in Graves' hyperthyroidism and ophthalmopathy. Study-wide results and limits: Separating ophthalmopathy from stable hyperthyroidism was achieved by a 13 V-J model.

Amplification yielded TCR beta CDR3 regions, with RNA transcripts as the source. HTBI primers were the set used in a first-round RT-PCR of the TCR CDR3. TCRdb re-called the multiplex PCR reads through MiXCR, storing one row per CDR3 protein. The data contain 500,000 to 650,000 distinct CDR3 sequences, approximately 15% of them singletons. V lost 1 base and J lost 4; bases outside the gene matches: 3. This CDR3 has 14 residues. Germline assignment: CDR1 SGHRS and CDR2 YFSETQ. The sample consisted of blood. This TCR came from a woman aged 35 to 49 with Graves' hyperthyroidism. This rearrangement joins TRBV5-1 to TRBJ2-7; TRBD2 aligns across 9 bases. CDR3 in amino acids: CASSLRREGYEQYF. The CDR3 DNA is TGCGCCAGCAGCTTGCGGCGGGAGGGGTACGAGCAGTACTTC.